This is a list of T cell receptor beta chains from one sample in a study of T cell responses to AZD1222 COVID-19 vaccine. Measured with immunoSEQ multiplex PCR; TCRdb has only the in-frame clones, and not every one. Of just under 55,000 clones in the sample, nearly 90% are singletons; the top ten hold 3.5% to 4%. The sample consisted of peripheral blood, taken on day 0 of AZD1222 vaccination. These receptors were taken from an adult in good health. The CDR3 runs from the conserved cysteine through the conserved F or W. A D gene is named only where the DNA matches it firmly. The listing skips clone size in some rows; elsewhere it reads once, few, many or a size class.

>.|12|TRBJ1-1|TRBV6-5|.
TGTGCCAGCAGTTACACTAACACTGAAGCTTTCTTT
CASSYTNTEAFF
>.|15|TRBJ1-6|TRBV25-1|.
TGTGCCAGCGGGGAGACAGAGCCCTATAATTCACCCCTCCACTTT
CASGETEPYNSPLHF
>.|12|TRBJ1-4|TRBV12-3/TRBV12-4|.
TGTGCCAGCACCGAGGGGGGAGAAAAACTGTTTTTT
CASTEGGEKLFF
>.|15|TRBJ1-2|TRBV4-3|.
TGCGCCAGCAGCTATAGTGGTATCAGTAACTATGGCTACACCTTC
CASSYSGISNYGYTF
>.|13|TRBJ1-1|TRBV12-3/TRBV12-4|.
TGTGCCACGGGGGGAATAGTGAACACTGAAGCTTTCTTT
CATGGIVNTEAFF
>.|19|TRBJ1-3|TRBV2|.
TGTGCCAGCAGTGCCACCCGGAGGGCAGGTGGAAGCTCTGGAAACACCATATATTTT
CASSATRRAGGSSGNTIYF
>TRBD1|13|TRBJ1-3|TRBV19|.
TGTGCCAGTAGTTTAGACAGGGTAAACACCATATATTTT
CASSLDRVNTIYF
>.|15|TRBJ1-1|TRBV18|.
TGTGCCAGCTCACTTGCGAACGAGCCGAACACTGAAGCTTTCTTT
CASSLANEPNTEAFF
>TRBD1|15|TRBJ2-5|TRBV5-1|.
TGCGCCAGCAGCTTGATCTCTGGACAGGGTGAGACCCAGTACTTC
CASSLISGQGETQYF
>TRBD2|16|TRBJ2-1|TRBV4-3|.
TGCGCCAGCAGCCAAGATTGGCTAGCGGGGGCCAATGAGCAGTTCTTC
CASSQDWLAGANEQFF
>TRBD1|14|TRBJ2-1|TRBV5-1|.
TGCGCCAGCAGTGGACAGGGGGGGAGGAATGAGCAGTTCTTC
CASSGQGGRNEQFF
>.|15|TRBJ1-2|TRBV6-4|.
TGTGCCAGCACCCAAGGGGTCGGCCTCAACTATGGCTACACCTTC
CASTQGVGLNYGYTF
>.|15|TRBJ2-7|TRBV28|few
TGTGCCAGCAGTTCTACGTCGGCAGGGACCCATGAGCAGTACTTC
CASSSTSAGTHEQYF
>.|13|TRBJ2-5|TRBV28|.
TGTGCCAGCAGTGAGGGGATGGAGGAGACCCAGTACTTC
CASSEGMEETQYF
>.|15|TRBJ1-3|TRBV28|.
TGTGCCAGCAGCCCAGAAGGTAGCTCTGGAAACACCATATATTTT
CASSPEGSSGNTIYF
>TRBD2|16|TRBJ2-5|TRBV29-1|.
TGCAGCGTTGAAGGCCTAGCGGGGGGGCGGAGAGAGACCCAGTACTTC
CSVEGLAGGRRETQYF
>.|13|TRBJ1-5|TRBV19|once
TGTGCCAGCTTGCGGGATCTTGGACAGCCCCAGCATTTT
CASLRDLGQPQHF